The entry below gives a single T cell receptor beta chain sequence along with its context. No antigen is known for it. Time point given: sample taken at primary tumor resection. The study sequenced unsorted whole RNA from tumor, nontumor lung or frozen PBMC. There were around 72 donors, all of them untreated patients with early-stage non-small cell lung cancer. These data originate in a study of spatial heterogeneity in lung cancer. Across the whole study: In the raw reads, each unique TCR and UMI combination was present more than ten times on average.

Study-level findings and limits: TCRs found ubiquitously expanded in tumor appeared in blood more at resection than at follow-up.

TCRdb re-called the 5' RACE reads with MiXCR, one entry per CDR3 protein. Of some 70,000 distinct CDR3 sequences listed, about an eighth are singletons. CDR3 length: 14 residues. V lost 5 bases, J lost 4 bases, and 14 bases lay in between. From germline, CDR1 is LGHDT and CDR2 YNNKEL (reference sequence). The TCR was taken from a male donor with early-stage non-small cell lung cancer. Sequencing used PBMCs, obtained at surgery. This chain joins TRBV3-1 and TRBJ1-2; D remains unclear. This CDR3 is CASSFKLDTYGYTF. CDR3 bases: TGTGCCAGCAGCTTTAAACTCGACACCTATGGCTACACCTTC.